The 16 T cell receptor beta chains reported below all come from one sample, sequenced in a study of Ad26.COV2.S vaccination and SARS-CoV-2 variants. Treatment denoted: around 19 received Ad26.COV2.S at low or high dose, single or two shots; five or six received placebo; per-sample allocation not given. Collection of the samples took place on day 63 after the first injection of vaccine or placebo. Sequencing used immunoSEQ multiplex PCR; TCRdb keeps in-frame clones, though not all of them. The sample lists around 450,000 clones; roughly 88% were seen once. The sample was peripheral blood, taken in a trial of Ad26.COV2.S vaccine versus placebo. The origin of the receptors is a person aged 18-65 years who received the Ad26.COV2.S COVID-19 vaccine or a placebo.

This clone was detected only once. The V and J genes are TRBV4-2 and TRBJ2-3; maybe TRBD1 (6 bases). The V gene's germline CDR1 is LGHNA and CDR2 YNFKEQ. Trimming cost V 2 bases and J 0 bases, with 12 bases left between them. This CDR3 has 16 residues. The CDR3 coding sequence is TGTGCCAGCAGCCAACGGTCCGGGACAAGCACAGATACGCAGTATTTT. Its translation is CASSQRSGTSTDTQYF.

The chain uses TRBV3-1 (or the pseudogene TRBV3-2) and TRBJ2-7; tentatively, D is TRBD2 (5 bases). Germline CDR1 LGHDT, CDR2 YNNKEL (reference sequence). Trimming removed 4 bases from V and 7 bases from J, with 14 bases in between. The CDR3 extends over 13 amino acids. The CDR3 is CASSPRPGREQYF. The DNA for the CDR3 is TGTGCCAGCAGCCCACGACCGGGAAGGGAGCAGTACTTC.

The chain is built from TRBV2 and TRBJ2-7, with 9 nucleotides matching TRBD1. The CDR3 is 15 amino acids. J gave up 3 bases and V 4 bases, and 7 bases lay outside the gene matches. In germline, CDR1 is SNHLY, CDR2 FYNNEI. The DNA for the CDR3 is TGTGCCAGCAGTGCTGACAGGGGGGCAAACTACGAGCAGTACTTC. Protein: CASSADRGANYEQYF.

This rearrangement joins TRBV10-3 to TRBJ1-5; a weak D match, TRBD1 (5 bases). Germline V gene data show CDR1 as ENHRY and CDR2 as SYGVKD. The V end was cut by 4 bases, the J end by 4 bases, with 11 bases between. The CDR3 is 14 residues long. The CDR3, as DNA: TGTGCCATCAGTGCAGGGATAGGTAATCAGCCCCAGCATTTT. Its translation: CAISAGIGNQPQHF.

The CDR3 region has the DNA TGTGCCAGTAGGCTTCCAGGGATCTGGGGCTACACCTTC. Residues: CASRLPGIWGYTF. The chain has TRBV19 and TRBJ1-2, with a tentative D call TRBD1 (5 bases). Trimming left V 6 bases short and J 8 bases short, with 16 bases between. The CDR3 runs to 13 residues. CDR1 LNHDA and CDR2 SQIVND come from the germline V gene (reference sequence).

This clone appeared a few times. The V call is TRBV2, the J call TRBJ2-7; TRBD1 aligns across 8 bases. Germline loops: CDR1 SNHLY, CDR2 FYNNEI. This CDR3 is 14 amino acids long. CDR3 loop: CAAGGLNPHYEQYF. In DNA form, the CDR3 reads TGTGCAGCAGGGGGCCTTAATCCTCATTACGAGCAGTACTTC.

The genes are TRBV10-3 and TRBJ2-3; 7 nucleotides agree with TRBD2. The V and J ends lost 4 bases and 0 bases, in that order; junction bases with no gene match: 7. The CDR3 length is 16 residues. The germline gives CDR1 ENHRY, CDR2 SYGVKD. The CDR3 nucleotides are TGTGCCATCAGTGGGGGTAGCGGGCAAAGCACAGATACGCAGTATTTT. It encodes CAISGGSGQSTDTQYF.

The chain recombines TRBV28 with TRBJ2-1, with D perhaps matching TRBD1 (7 bases). Trimming cost V 3 bases and J 5 bases, with 14 bases left between them. Germline CDR1 and CDR2: MDHEN and SYDVKM. This CDR3 is built from 15 residues. The CDR3 sequence is CASSFRQGLHNEQFF. As DNA, the CDR3 is TGTGCCAGCAGTTTCCGACAGGGACTTCACAATGAGCAGTTCTTC.

The V call is TRBV6-5, the J call TRBJ1-4; 7 bases fit TRBD1. Per germline, CDR1 MNHEY and CDR2 SVGAGI. V lost 6 bases, J lost 4 bases, and 5 bases stayed unmatched. The CDR3 contains 14 residues. The CDR3 is CASRSRQGNEKLFF. The CDR3 bases are TGTGCCAGCAGGTCCAGACAGGGTAATGAAAAACTGTTTTTT.

The CDR3 DNA follows: TGTGCCAGCAGTTACTCCCTAGGGACAGGGGGAAACATTCAGTACTTC. Translating gives CASSYSLGTGGNIQYF. The chain links TRBV6-6 to TRBJ2-4; TRBD1 matches at 11 bases. Germline values: CDR1 MNHNY, CDR2 SVGAGI (reference sequence). The J segment lost 6 bases and the V segment lost 0 bases, leaving 4 bases of the junction unmatched. The CDR3 runs to 16 residues.

The chain combines TRBV24-1 with TRBJ2-7; a weak D match, TRBD1 (6 bases). The CDR3 sequence is 13 residues long. Trimming pared 5 bases from V and 5 bases from J, leaving 12 bases between. CDR1 is KGHDR and CDR2 is SFDVKD in the germline V gene. The CDR3 sequence is CATSVQGRDEQYF. DNA for the CDR3: TGTGCCACCAGTGTACAGGGCCGGGACGAGCAGTACTTC.

The genes are TRBV4-3 and TRBJ2-3, with D perhaps TRBD1 (7 bases). The germline V gene encodes CDR1 LGHNA and CDR2 YSLEER. The CDR3 has 15 amino acids. The V gene lost 3 bases and the J gene lost 5 bases, with 15 bases spanning the gap. The CDR3: CASSQAGQQGDTQYF. In nucleotides, the CDR3 is TGCGCCAGCAGCCAGGCGGGACAGCAGGGAGATACGCAGTATTTT.

The chain is built from TRBV10-3 and TRBJ1-1; a weak D match, TRBD1 (6 bases). The germline CDR1 and CDR2 sequences are ENHRY and SYGVKD. This CDR3 comprises 17 residues. V dropped 0 bases and J dropped 0 bases, with 14 bases sitting between them. For the CDR3, the DNA is TGTGCCATCAGTGAGTCTAGCACAGGGAACATGAACACTGAAGCTTTCTTT. Its protein product is CAISESSTGNMNTEAFF.

The chain joins TRBV4-3 to TRBJ2-2; 10 positions match TRBD2. J gave up 0 bases and V 0 bases, and 7 bases lay outside the gene matches. Germline CDR1 LGHNA, CDR2 YSLEER. The length of the CDR3 is 19 residues. The CDR3 sequence is CASSQDLLAGAANTGELFF. The CDR3 coding sequence is TGCGCCAGCAGCCAAGATCTGCTAGCGGGGGCCGCGAACACCGGGGAGCTGTTTTTT.

CDR3 bases: TGTGCCAGCAGCGCGGCCGGGACAGGGGCCTACGAGCAGTACTTC. Protein sequence: CASSAAGTGAYEQYF. This chain joins TRBV9 and TRBJ2-7, with 10 bases fitting TRBD1. Trimming at V came to 3 bases and at J to 2 bases, leaving 5 bases not matched to a gene. CDR1 is SGDLS, CDR2 YYNGEE, per germline. The CDR3 contains 15 residues.

The rearrangement links TRBV7-2 to TRBJ2-2, with TRBD2 matching 9 bases. V lost 5 bases, J lost 2 bases, and 6 bases stayed unmatched. CDR1 SGHTA and CDR2 FQGNSA come from the germline V gene. The CDR3 is 16 amino acids. CDR3: CASSVAGGPNTGELFF. The CDR3, as DNA: TGTGCCAGCAGCGTCGCGGGGGGGCCCAACACCGGGGAGCTGTTTTTT.